The clone carrying this T cell receptor beta chain has a handful of counts. Its target is not known. This sample was taken from a study of cytotoxic CD8 clonotypes in ibrutinib-treated CLL. As for the study in general: An average of 255,043 productive templates and some 99,000 productive rearrangements was obtained per sample. The study, taken as a whole, reports: While tracking circulating CD8+ T-cell counts, baseline clonality exceeded that of age-matched healthy donors.

Genomic DNA (roughly 1.9 micrograms) was obtained from cryopreserved PBMCs for construction of TCR beta libraries. V lost 6 bases and J 4 bases, leaving 16 bases between the germline ends. This CDR3 spans 15 amino acids. Germline V gene data show CDR1 as SEHNR and CDR2 as FQNEAQ (reference sequence). The method was immunoSEQ multiplex PCR; TCRdb's version includes in-frame clones alone and lacks a portion of them. Of roughly 250,000 clones listed, about three quarters are singletons. The V call is TRBV7-9, the J call TRBJ1-5; a weak D match, TRBD1 (6 bases). The source was PBMCs, collected after 24 months of ibrutinib treatment. The clonotype was recovered from a human donor with chronic lymphocytic leukemia. CDR3: CASSGGTGFNQPQHF. In nucleotides, the CDR3 is TGTGCCAGCAGTGGGGGCACAGGGTTTAATCAGCCCCAGCATTTT. Full variable domain (missing parts from reference TRBV7-9 and TRBJ1-5): DTGVSQNPRHKITKRGQNVTFRCDPISEHNRLYWYRQTLGQGPEFLTYFQNEAQLEKSRLLSDRFSAERPKGSFSTLEIQRTEQGDSAMYLCASSGGTGFNQPQHFGDGTRLSIL.